A single sample is the source of the 27 T cell receptor beta chains below, sequenced in a study of cytomegalovirus exposure and HLA in healthy donors. 13 Jbeta primers and 60 Vbeta primers were used for the PCR. Sequenced by immunoSEQ multiplex PCR; TCRdb stores in-frame clones only, minus some. The sample consists of some 120,000 clones, around 75% of them appearing once. Material for sequencing was PBMCs. The receptor source for this set is a woman in her thirties or forties in good health and CMV-seropositive.

This clone occurred once. The CDR3: CAWSKPGHRNYGYTF. The CDR3 region has the DNA TGTGCCTGGAGTAAACCGGGACACCGGAACTATGGCTACACCTTC. The chain combines TRBV30 with TRBJ1-2; tentative D call: TRBD1 (6 bases). V was pared by 2 bases and J by 2 bases, with 15 bases between. Germline CDR1 reads GTSNPN; CDR2 reads SVGIG (reference sequence). This CDR3 contains 15 residues.

This chain connects TRBV29-1 to TRBJ2-3, with 14 bases that match TRBD2. The CDR3 totals 17 residues. Looked up from germline, CDR1 is SQVTM and CDR2 is ANQGSEA. The V segment lost 8 bases and the J segment 1 base; nucleotides outside the gene matches: 11. The CDR3 loop is CSPTTPGLAGGTDTQYF. CDR3 DNA sequence: TGCAGCCCAACGACTCCGGGACTAGCGGGAGGCACAGATACGCAGTATTTT.

The chain joins TRBV5-1 to TRBJ2-5; D ambiguous. The CDR3 contains 13 residues. The ends were cut back, 0 bases at V and 5 bases at J, with 8 bases in the middle. CDR1 and CDR2 from the germline V gene are SGHRS and YFSETQ. CDR3 residues: CASSLDLQETQYF. The CDR3 nucleotides read TGCGCCAGCAGCTTGGACCTCCAGGAGACCCAGTACTTC.

This clone was observed a handful of times. The chain uses TRBV4-1 and TRBJ1-2, with no clear D. The CDR3 contains 16 residues. V lost 0 bases to trimming and J lost 2 bases, with 13 bases between them. Per germline, CDR1 MGHRA and CDR2 YSYEKL. CDR3 protein: CASSQDPGLRNYGYTF. The CDR3 DNA follows: TGCGCCAGCAGCCAAGATCCGGGGTTAAGAAACTATGGCTACACCTTC.

The chain couples TRBV29-1 to TRBJ2-7; D perhaps matches TRBD1 (5 bases). V shed 2 bases and J shed 4 bases, with 12 bases lying between them. The CDR3 runs 13 residues. Germline values: CDR1 SQVTM, CDR2 ANQGSEA. The DNA for the CDR3 is TGCAGCGTTGAACAGGGCGCCTCATACGAGCAGTACTTC. Translating it yields CSVEQGASYEQYF.

The rearrangement joins TRBV5-1 to TRBJ1-2, with 10 nucleotides matching TRBD1. From germline, CDR1 is SGHRS and CDR2 YFSETQ. V shed 4 bases, J shed 3 bases, and the junction held 3 bases outside the gene matches. The CDR3 length is 14 residues. In nucleotides, the CDR3 is TGCGCCAGCAGCACCGGGACAGGGGACTATGGCTACACCTTC. Amino acids: CASSTGTGDYGYTF. The entire variable domain, with the rest obtained from reference TRBV5-1 and TRBJ1-2, is as follows: KAGVTQTPRYLIKTRGQQVTLSCSPISGHRSVSWYQQTPGQGLQFLFEYFSETQRNKGNFPGRFSGRQFSNSRSEMNVSTLELGDSALYLCASSTGTGDYGYTFGSGTRLTVV.

This sequence joins TRBV9 and TRBJ1-2, with TRBD1 matching over 7 bases. The CDR3 consists of 15 residues. The V gene's germline CDR1 is SGDLS and CDR2 YYNGEE. The V gene end was trimmed by 2 bases and the J gene end by 3 bases; junction bases not matched to a gene: 7. The CDR3 bases are TGTGCCAGCAGCGTGGGCGGCAGGGGGGACTATGGCTACACCTTC. The encoded protein is CASSVGGRGDYGYTF.

CDR3 nucleotides: TGTGCCAGCAGCCAAGATGGGTTTCTGGCGGGAGGGCGGAACACCGGGGAGCTGTTTTTT. This translates into CASSQDGFLAGGRNTGELFF. This chain links TRBV4-2 with TRBJ2-2; the match to TRBD2 covers 9 bases. The V and J ends lost 0 bases and 1 base, in that order; junction bases with no gene match: 12. There are 20 residues in the CDR3. Germline assignment: CDR1 LGHNA and CDR2 YNFKEQ.

This clone has just a few counts. This rearrangement joins TRBV4-2 to TRBJ1-4; TRBD1 might be the D (5 bases). V shed 5 bases and J shed 7 bases, with 11 bases lying between them. Germline V gene sequence: CDR1 LGHNA, CDR2 YNFKEQ. The CDR3 runs to 13 residues. CDR3 protein: CASSVQGSEKLFF. CDR3 bases: TGTGCCAGCAGCGTTCAGGGATCTGAAAAACTGTTTTTT.

This clone was detected only a few times. The same CDR3 is also encoded by other DNA sequences in this sample. This chain connects TRBV30 to TRBJ1-5, with D maybe TRBD1 (5 bases). Germline CDR1 reads GTSNPN; CDR2 reads SVGIG (reference sequence). The V end lost 2 bases, the J end lost 7 bases, and 12 bases lay between the germline ends. The CDR3 is 13 residues long. The CDR3 DNA follows: TGTGCCTGGAGTCGCAGGGATAACCAGCCCCAGCATTTT. It translates to CAWSRRDNQPQHF.

This clone was seen a few times. The genes are TRBV2 and TRBJ2-7; D not resolved. The length of the CDR3 is 14 residues. Germline assignment: CDR1 SNHLY and CDR2 FYNNEI. V was shortened by 3 bases and J by 2 bases, with 11 bases between the two germline ends. This CDR3 is CASSDPARTYEQYF. Written as DNA, the CDR3 is TGTGCCAGCAGTGACCCGGCCAGGACCTACGAGCAGTACTTC.

The chain joins TRBV7-2 to TRBJ2-1, with D possibly TRBD2 on 5 matching bases. The germline CDR1 and CDR2 sequences are SGHTA and FQGNSA. CDR3 length: 17 amino acids. The V end lost 4 bases, the J end lost 0 bases, and 16 bases lay between the germline ends. The CDR3 sequence: CASSSQPGAGSYNEQFF. The CDR3 nucleotides are TGTGCCAGCAGCTCCCAGCCCGGCGCGGGCTCCTACAATGAGCAGTTCTTC.

V usage is TRBV28 and J usage is TRBJ1-2, with D unresolved. With 3 bases removed from V and 0 bases from J, the gap between germline ends came to 5 bases. The CDR3 totals 13 residues. Germline values: CDR1 MDHEN, CDR2 SYDVKM. The CDR3, as DNA: TGTGCCAGCAGTTTGGGAGCTAACTATGGCTACACCTTC. This sequence encodes CASSLGANYGYTF.

This clone was counted a few times. The CDR3 reads CASSPTGNLGTDTQYF. CDR3 coding DNA: TGCGCCAGCAGCCCCACAGGGAACCTCGGCACAGATACGCAGTATTTT. V usage is TRBV5-1 and J usage is TRBJ2-3; TRBD1 might be the D (6 bases). In germline, CDR1 is SGHRS, CDR2 YFSETQ. V was pared by 4 bases and J by 1 base, with 16 bases between. The CDR3 spans 16 residues.

This clone has a single count. The chain carries TRBV4-3 and TRBJ1-3, with a tentative D call TRBD1 (5 bases). Per the germline V gene, CDR1 is LGHNA and CDR2 is YSLEER. Between the trimmed V and J ends, which lost 4 bases and 1 base, there was a span of 14 bases. The CDR3 contains 16 residues. The CDR3 nucleotides read TGCGCCAGCAGCCGTAATCAGGGAAGGTCTGGAAACACCATATATTTT. Translation: CASSRNQGRSGNTIYF.

The chain links TRBV28 to TRBJ2-7; D is possibly TRBD1 (6 bases). The V and J ends lost 3 bases and 5 bases respectively, with 14 bases between them. There are 14 residues in the CDR3. Germline V gene sequence: CDR1 MDHEN, CDR2 SYDVKM. The CDR3 coding sequence is TGTGCCAGCAGTTTCTCCGGGACAAGGGACGAGCAGTACTTC. It specifies CASSFSGTRDEQYF.

The chain couples TRBV6-5 to TRBJ1-1, with unresolved D. This CDR3 spans 16 amino acids. The ends were cut back, 0 bases at V and 5 bases at J, with 16 bases in the middle. Germline CDR1 reads MNHEY; CDR2 reads SVGAGI. Here the CDR3 reads CASSYSPRTAGTEAFF. The CDR3 DNA reads as TGTGCCAGCAGTTACTCCCCCCGTACCGCGGGGACTGAAGCTTTCTTT.

This clone was observed a few times. This chain links TRBV7-8 with TRBJ2-5; D not certain. This CDR3 comprises 13 residues. The ends were cut back, 4 bases at V and 3 bases at J, with 9 bases in the middle. Germline CDR1 and CDR2: SGHVS and FQNEAQ. The CDR3 DNA follows: TGTGCCAGCAGCTCCATGATAGAAGAGACCCAGTACTTC. It is translated as CASSSMIEETQYF.

V is TRBV20-1 and J is TRBJ2-1; D is uncertain. The germline CDR1 and CDR2 sequences are DFQATT and SNEGSKA (reference sequence). The CDR3 is made up of 11 amino acids. The V end lost 5 bases, the J end lost 4 bases, and 6 bases lay between the germline ends. The CDR3 DNA is TGCAGTGCTCTCTCTTACAATGAGCAGTTCTTC. It specifies CSALSYNEQFF.

The chain has TRBV7-9 and TRBJ2-6; weak D call: TRBD1 (5 bases). The germline CDR1 and CDR2 sequences are SEHNR and FQNEAQ (reference sequence). The V gene lost 5 bases and the J gene lost 2 bases, with 19 bases spanning the gap. This CDR3 has 18 residues. CDR3: CASSGMKGRATGANVLTF. The CDR3 DNA reads as TGTGCCAGCAGCGGCATGAAGGGGCGCGCTACTGGGGCCAACGTCCTGACTTTC.

This sequence joins TRBV12-5 and TRBJ1-2, with 7 positions matching TRBD1. In germline, CDR1 is LGHNT, CDR2 FRNRAP. The CDR3 covers 13 residues. V dropped 1 base and J dropped 7; count of bases not matched to a gene: 3. CDR3 loop: CASGLGGDSGYTF. Here the CDR3 DNA reads TGTGCTAGTGGTTTGGGAGGGGACAGTGGCTACACCTTC.

In its sample, this clone was seen a few times. This chain links TRBV6-5 with TRBJ2-1; 7 nucleotides line up with TRBD1. Germline CDR1 MNHEY, CDR2 SVGAGI. The V segment lost 6 bases and the J segment 7 bases; nucleotides outside the gene matches: 9. The length of the CDR3 is 14 residues. This CDR3 reads CASRFPGGLNEQFF. The DNA of the CDR3 is TGTGCCAGCAGGTTCCCAGGGGGTTTGAATGAGCAGTTCTTC.

The CDR3 DNA reads TGTGCCAGCAGTCCACTAGCGGGTGGTACAGATACGCAGTATTTT. Encoded protein: CASSPLAGGTDTQYF. The chain recombines TRBV6-5 with TRBJ2-3; 9 nucleotides match TRBD2. The CDR3 contains 15 residues. CDR1 is MNHEY, CDR2 SVGAGI, per germline. Losses at the gene ends were 5 bases for V and 3 bases for J; bases not matched to a gene: 6.

The chain recombines TRBV9 with TRBJ1-1; a possible D gene is TRBD1 (6 bases). Germline V gives CDR1 SGDLS, CDR2 YYNGEE. There are 13 residues in the CDR3. V lost 4 bases and J 5 bases, leaving 12 bases between the germline ends. The CDR3 sequence: CASSQGGQTEAFF. The CDR3 coding sequence is TGTGCCAGCAGCCAAGGGGGACAAACTGAAGCTTTCTTT. The whole variable domain, filled in from reference TRBV9 and TRBJ1-1, reads DSGVTQTPKHLITATGQRVTLRCSPRSGDLSVYWYQQSLDQGLQFLIQYYNGEERAKGNILERFSAQQFPDLHSELNLSSLELGDSALYFCASSQGGQTEAFFGQGTRLTVV.

This CDR3 reads CASSAGQGIQGKEKLFF. The CDR3 DNA sequence: TGTGCCAGCAGCGCCGGACAGGGGATTCAAGGAAAAGAAAAACTGTTTTTT. The V call is TRBV5-4, the J call TRBJ1-4; 9 bases are a match to TRBD1. The CDR3 extends over 17 amino acids. Germline V gene sequence: CDR1 SGHNT, CDR2 YYREEE (reference sequence). The junction had 15 bases not matched to a gene; V was cut back by 4 bases and J by 8 bases.

The rearrangement uses TRBV12-5 and TRBJ2-3, with D maybe TRBD1 (6 bases). This CDR3 is 15 amino acids long. The ends were cut back, 2 bases at V and 2 bases at J, with 11 bases in the middle. Germline assignment: CDR1 LGHNT and CDR2 FRNRAP. This CDR3 reads CASGLRTAITDTQYF. The CDR3 region has the DNA TGTGCTAGTGGTTTGAGGACAGCCATCACAGATACGCAGTATTTT.

The chain recombines TRBV9 with TRBJ2-5; D is ambiguous. The end of the DNA is better explained by TRBJ2-7, so the J call may be wrong. This CDR3 region has 12 residues. Germline CDR1 SGDLS, CDR2 YYNGEE. The CDR3 here is CASSFSSYEQYF. The CDR3, as DNA: TGTGCCAGCAGCTTTAGCTCCTACGAGCAGTACTTC.